This T cell receptor (beta chain) originates from a study of blood T cell repertoires in COVID-19. As originally analysed: For nucleated cells, counts were estimated from reference gene primer amplification. Generated by immunoSEQ multiplex PCR, the TCRdb table keeps only in-frame clones and is missing some. Clone size and V and J calls were adopted from that table, with D and trimming inferred from the DNA. Of over 110,000 clones listed, about three quarters were seen once; the top ten hold roughly 14%. The TCR was taken from an older man with acute or convalescent COVID-19. The specimen was peripheral blood.

The CDR3 bases are TGTGCCAGCAGTCGACAGAGAATGAACACCGGGGAGCTGTTTTTT. Its protein product is CASSRQRMNTGELFF. V gene TRBV2 combines with J gene TRBJ2-2, with D possibly being TRBD1 (5 bases). Germline-derived CDR1 and CDR2 are SNHLY and FYNNEI. The CDR3 loop spans 15 amino acids. Trimming shortened V by 5 bases and J by 1 base, and 11 bases separated the two germline ends.